This T cell receptor (beta chain) is drawn from a study of blood T cell repertoires in COVID-19. Study at large: Material from acute and convalescent COVID-19 was sourced from the United States, Italy and Spain.

Per the study methods: It was from reference gene primer amplification that nucleated cell counts were estimated. Measured with immunoSEQ multiplex PCR; TCRdb has only the in-frame clones, and not every one. D and trimming were read from the DNA, whereas the V and J calls and clone size are those reported in that table. In the table there are about 250,000 clones, around 86% of which are singletons. The germline gives CDR1 SNHLY, CDR2 FYNNEI. The CDR3 has 14 amino acids. Trimming removed 6 bases from V and 7 bases from J, with 18 bases in between. V gene TRBV2 combines with J gene TRBJ1-1; D is perhaps TRBD1 (6 bases). Specimen: peripheral blood. The TCR sequence derives from a woman aged 55-69 years who had recovered from COVID-19. The CDR3 DNA follows: TGTGCCAGCAGGGAACAGGGTGTGGGAAGTGAAGCTTTCTTT. Translation gives CASREQGVGSEAFF.